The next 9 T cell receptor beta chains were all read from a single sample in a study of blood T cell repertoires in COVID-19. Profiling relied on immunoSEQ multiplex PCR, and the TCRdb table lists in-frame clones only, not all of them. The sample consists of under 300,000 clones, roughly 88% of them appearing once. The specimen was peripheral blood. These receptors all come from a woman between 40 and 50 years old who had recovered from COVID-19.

CDR3 bases: TGCGCCAGCAGCCAAGAGTTAGCGCGACTCTACGAGCAGTACTTC. It specifies CASSQELARLYEQYF. The chain links TRBV4-3 to TRBJ2-7, with a possible D match to TRBD2 (5 bases). The CDR3 is made up of 15 amino acids. V dropped 0 bases and J dropped 3 bases, with 12 bases sitting between them. Germline V lookup: CDR1 LGHNA, CDR2 YSLEER.

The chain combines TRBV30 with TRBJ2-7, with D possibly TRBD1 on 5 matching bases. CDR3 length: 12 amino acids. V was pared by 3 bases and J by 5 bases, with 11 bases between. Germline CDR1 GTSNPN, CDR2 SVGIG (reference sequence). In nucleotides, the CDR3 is TGTGCCTGGAGCAACACAGGCCACGAGCAGTACTTC. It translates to CAWSNTGHEQYF.

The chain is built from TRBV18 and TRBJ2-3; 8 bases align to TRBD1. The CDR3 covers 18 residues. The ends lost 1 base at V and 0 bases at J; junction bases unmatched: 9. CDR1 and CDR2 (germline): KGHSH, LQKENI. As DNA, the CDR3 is TGTGCCAGCTCACCACGCAACAGGGGGTTGTCTAGCACAGATACGCAGTATTTT. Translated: CASSPRNRGLSSTDTQYF.

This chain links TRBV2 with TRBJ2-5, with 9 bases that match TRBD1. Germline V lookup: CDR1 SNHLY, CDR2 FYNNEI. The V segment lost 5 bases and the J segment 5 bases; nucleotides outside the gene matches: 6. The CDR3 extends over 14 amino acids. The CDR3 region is CASSQDRGAETQYF. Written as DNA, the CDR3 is TGTGCCAGCAGTCAGGACAGGGGAGCCGAGACCCAGTACTTC.

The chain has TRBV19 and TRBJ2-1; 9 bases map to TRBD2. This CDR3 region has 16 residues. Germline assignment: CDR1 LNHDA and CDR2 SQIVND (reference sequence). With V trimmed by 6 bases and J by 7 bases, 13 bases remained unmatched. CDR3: CASSQRVGTSRNEQFF. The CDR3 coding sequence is TGTGCCAGTAGCCAACGTGTCGGGACTAGCCGGAATGAGCAGTTCTTC.

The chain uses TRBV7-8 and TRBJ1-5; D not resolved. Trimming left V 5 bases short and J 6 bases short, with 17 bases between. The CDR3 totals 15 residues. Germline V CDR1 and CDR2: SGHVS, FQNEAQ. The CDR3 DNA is TGTGCCAGCAGCCGATTTACGGCGGCTGGTCAGCCCCAGCATTTT. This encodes CASSRFTAAGQPQHF.

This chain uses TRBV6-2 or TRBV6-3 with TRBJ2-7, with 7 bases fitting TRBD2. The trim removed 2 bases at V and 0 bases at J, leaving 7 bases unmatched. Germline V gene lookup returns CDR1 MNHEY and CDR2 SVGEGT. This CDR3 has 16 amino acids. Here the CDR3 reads CASSYGMGTISYEQYF. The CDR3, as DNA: TGTGCCAGCAGTTACGGGATGGGGACTATCTCCTACGAGCAGTACTTC.

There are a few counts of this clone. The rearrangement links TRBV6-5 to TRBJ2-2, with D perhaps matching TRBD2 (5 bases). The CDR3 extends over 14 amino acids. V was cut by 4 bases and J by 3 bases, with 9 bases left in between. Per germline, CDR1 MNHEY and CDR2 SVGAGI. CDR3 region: CASSLDSYTGELFF. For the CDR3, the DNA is TGTGCCAGCAGTTTGGACTCCTACACCGGGGAGCTGTTTTTT.

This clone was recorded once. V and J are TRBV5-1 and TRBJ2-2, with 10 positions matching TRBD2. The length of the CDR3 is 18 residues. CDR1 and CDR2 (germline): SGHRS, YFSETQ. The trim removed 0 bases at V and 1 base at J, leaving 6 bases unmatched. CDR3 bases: TGCGCCAGCAGCTTGGAAGTTAGCGGGGGGTTGAACACCGGGGAGCTGTTTTTT. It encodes CASSLEVSGGLNTGELFF.